This is a list of T cell receptor beta chains from one sample in a study of T cells in Graves' hyperthyroidism and ophthalmopathy. Each CDR3 protein is one row after TCRdb ran MiXCR on the multiplex PCR reads. The table has around 690,000 distinct CDR3 sequences, around 16% seen once. Sequencing was carried out using blood. The receptors here all came from a man aged 45-65 years with Graves' hyperthyroidism. Both conserved end residues are part of each CDR3. D genes are given only for firm matches. Rows give clone size only sometimes, using once, few, many, or a class for an expanded clone.

many	TRBV11-3	TRBD2	TRBJ2-2	CASSLVLAGVYSDTGELFF	TGTGCCAGCAGCTTAGTCCTAGCGGGAGTTTATTCTGACACCGGGGAGCTGTTTTTT
many	TRBV2	-	TRBJ2-5	CASSFERSQETQYF	TGTGCCAGCAGTTTCGAAAGGAGCCAAGAGACCCAGTACTTC
many	TRBV7-8	TRBD2	TRBJ2-1	CASSLGHSGLYNEQFF	TGTGCCAGCAGCTTAGGTCATAGCGGGCTTTACAATGAGCAGTTCTTC
many	TRBV7-8	-	TRBJ2-1	CASSSTGPSYNEQFF	TGTGCCAGCAGCTCTACCGGGCCTTCCTACAATGAGCAGTTCTTC
many	TRBV24-1	-	TRBJ1-5	CATSDRTDNQPQHF	TGTGCCACCAGTGACCGGACAGACAATCAGCCCCAGCATTTT
many	TRBV24-1	-	TRBJ2-7	CATSDQLGQGGIDEQYF	TGTGCCACCAGTGACCAGCTCGGACAGGGAGGGATTGACGAGCAGTACTTC
many	TRBV13	TRBD2	TRBJ2-3	CASSSTQASGDYTDTQYF	TGTGCCAGCAGCTCAACCCAGGCTAGCGGGGACTACACAGATACGCAGTATTTT
many	TRBV7-8	TRBD1	TRBJ2-5	CASSLPTGGGETQYF	TGTGCCAGCAGCTTACCTACAGGGGGCGGGGAGACCCAGTACTTC
few	TRBV28	-	TRBJ1-5	CASRRTVGIYQPQHF	TGTGCCAGCAGAAGGACAGTAGGGATTTATCAGCCCCAGCATTTT
many	TRBV19	-	TRBJ2-5	CASSIDWSSSQETQYF	TGTGCCAGTAGTATAGATTGGTCAAGCAGCCAAGAGACCCAGTACTTC
-	TRBV2	-	TRBJ1-5	CASSGWGARDQPQHF	TGTGCCAGCAGTGGGTGGGGGGCTCGGGATCAGCCCCAGCATTTT
many	TRBV20-1	TRBD2	TRBJ2-1	CSAKGLAGVGNEQFF	TGCAGTGCTAAGGGACTAGCGGGAGTAGGCAATGAGCAGTTCTTC
many	TRBV27	TRBD1	TRBJ2-6	CASSYTTGPIVGANVLTF	TGTGCCAGCAGTTATACGACAGGGCCTATAGTAGGGGCCAACGTCCTGACTTTC
many	TRBV28	TRBD2	TRBJ2-5	CASSSYRGGRKETQYF	TGTGCCAGCAGCTCGTACCGCGGGGGGCGTAAAGAGACCCAGTACTTC
few	TRBV27	-	TRBJ2-6	CASSLFPDISGANVLTF	TGTGCCAGCAGTTTATTTCCGGATATCTCTGGGGCCAACGTCCTGACTTTC
few	TRBV6-1	TRBD2	TRBJ2-5	CASSEPTSGTETQYF	TGTGCCAGCAGTGAACCGACTAGCGGGACAGAGACCCAGTACTTC
few	TRBV3-1	-	TRBJ2-7	CASSQPGVGEQYF	TGTGCCAGCAGCCAGCCAGGAGTCGGTGAGCAGTACTTC
-	TRBV28	-	TRBJ2-1	CASSSIRPLGGQFF	TGTGCCAGCAGTTCGATCCGGCCCCTAGGGGGGCAGTTCTTC
-	TRBV6-2/TRBV6-3	-	TRBJ1-1	CASSLRTSGGVAFF	TGTGCCAGCAGCCTACGCACGTCAGGTGGGGTAGCTTTCTTT
-	TRBV4-1	-	TRBJ2-2	CASSQGNRNTGELFF	TGCGCCAGCAGCCAAGGTAACCGGAACACCGGGGAGCTGTTTTTT
-	TRBV19	-	TRBJ1-2	CASSDHDDYSYGYTF	TGTGCCAGCTCAGACCACGACGACTATAGCTATGGCTACACCTTC
-	TRBV7-9	-	TRBJ2-6	CARGDLRDSSGANVLTF	TGTGCCAGGGGAGACTTGCGGGATAGCTCTGGGGCCAACGTCCTGACTTTC
many	TRBV27	TRBD2	TRBJ2-1	CASSPTGRGLPEQFF	TGTGCCAGCAGTCCCACGGGGAGGGGACTGCCTGAGCAGTTCTTC
few	TRBV4-1	TRBD2	TRBJ2-5	CASRVTGLAGGGQETQYF	TGCGCCAGCCGTGTAACGGGACTAGCGGGAGGGGGCCAAGAGACCCAGTACTTC
few	TRBV20-1	-	TRBJ1-1	CSARFNTEAFF	TGCAGTGCTAGATTTAACACTGAAGCTTTCTTT
many	TRBV7-2	-	TRBJ2-1	CASSYPLSYNEQFF	TGTGCCAGCAGCTATCCACTCTCCTACAATGAGCAGTTCTTC
few	TRBV6-1	-	TRBJ1-2	CASSFTAAASPNYGYTF	TGTGCCAGCAGTTTTACCGCCGCTGCTTCTCCTAACTATGGCTACACCTTC
many	TRBV2	-	TRBJ2-5	CASMGKETQYF	TGTGCCAGCATGGGGAAAGAGACCCAGTACTTC
many	TRBV7-2	-	TRBJ2-7	CASSIPGGEQYF	TGTGCCAGCAGCATCCCCGGGGGCGAGCAGTACTTC
many	TRBV20-1	-	TRBJ2-2	CSARDHRSETGELFF	TGCAGTGCTAGAGATCACCGCTCCGAGACCGGGGAGCTGTTTTTT
few	TRBV19	-	TRBJ2-7	CASSEGTARSYEQYF	TGTGCCAGTAGTGAAGGGACGGCACGCTCCTACGAGCAGTACTTC
-	TRBV6-5	-	TRBJ1-1	CASSSTANTEAFF	TGTGCCAGCAGTTCCACAGCGAACACTGAAGCTTTCTTT
few	TRBV10-3	-	TRBJ1-3	CAISWQGTSGNTIYF	TGTGCCATCAGCTGGCAGGGGACCTCTGGAAACACCATATATTTT
-	TRBV12-3/TRBV12-4	TRBD2	TRBJ2-1	CASRPPGLAYNEQFF	TGTGCCAGCAGACCTCCGGGACTAGCGTACAATGAGCAGTTCTTC
-	TRBV13	-	TRBJ1-6	CASSLGRTSPLHF	TGTGCCTCCTCACTCGGGAGGACTTCACCCCTCCACTTT
-	TRBV10-3	-	TRBJ2-1	CAISETGERLYNEQFF	TGTGCCATCAGTGAGACGGGGGAAAGGCTCTACAATGAGCAGTTCTTC
-	TRBV3-1	-	TRBJ2-7	CVSSQERERTYEQYF	TGTGTCAGCAGCCAAGAACGGGAGAGGACCTACGAGCAGTACTTC
-	TRBV30	-	TRBJ2-7	CAWSVRGRRSSYEQYF	TGTGCCTGGAGTGTACGAGGCAGGCGGAGCTCCTACGAGCAGTACTTC
-	TRBV13	TRBD1	TRBJ1-5	CASSSTRGDRGDRTQHF	TGTGCCAGCAGCTCAACCCGTGGGGACAGGGGTGATAGGACCCAGCATTTT
many	TRBV29-1	-	TRBJ1-1	CSVRQYLMNTEAFF	TGCAGCGTGCGACAGTACCTGATGAACACTGAAGCTTTCTTT
many	TRBV27	-	TRBJ1-5	CASSLLGRANQPQHF	TGTGCCAGCAGTTTACTCGGCAGGGCAAATCAGCCCCAGCATTTT
few	TRBV19	-	TRBJ2-7	CASTPWEGAGEQYF	TGTGCCAGTACCCCCTGGGAGGGGGCCGGCGAGCAGTACTTC
-	TRBV9	TRBD2	TRBJ2-1	CASSARGIGASGIYEQFF	TGTGCCAGCAGCGCGAGAGGGATCGGAGCTAGCGGGATTTATGAGCAGTTCTTC
many	TRBV2	-	TRBJ1-2	CASNANYGYTF	TGTGCCAGCAATGCAAACTATGGCTACACCTTC
few	TRBV6-1	-	TRBJ2-6	CASRAIRGANVLTF	TGTGCCAGCAGAGCAATCAGGGGGGCCAACGTCCTGACTTTC
many	TRBV18	-	TRBJ2-1	CASSPKDKLYNEQFF	TGTGCCAGCTCACCAAAGGACAAACTATACAATGAGCAGTTCTTC
many	TRBV5-1	-	TRBJ2-5	CASSFRGHQQETQYF	TGCGCCAGCAGCTTTCGAGGACACCAACAAGAGACCCAGTACTTC
few	TRBV24-1	-	TRBJ2-1	CATLCQGGKFF	TGTGCCACCTTATGCCAGGGGGGAAAGTTCTTC
many	TRBV20-1	TRBD2	TRBJ2-1	CSARVSSGTYNEQFF	TGCAGTGCTAGAGTTTCTAGCGGGACTTACAATGAGCAGTTCTTC
many	TRBV7-2	-	TRBJ2-7	CASSLGLEYYEQYF	TGTGCCAGCAGCTTAGGACTGGAGTACTACGAGCAGTACTTC
-	TRBV25-1	-	TRBJ2-7	CASSEVQGKGHEQYF	TGTGCCAGCAGTGAGGTACAGGGAAAGGGCCACGAGCAGTACTTC
many	TRBV12-3/TRBV12-4	-	TRBJ2-2	CASSFRRTANTGELFF	TGTGCCAGCAGTTTCAGGCGGACCGCGAACACCGGGGAGCTGTTTTTT
many	TRBV15	TRBD1	TRBJ1-2	CATNPGTDYGYTF	TGTGCCACCAACCCCGGGACAGACTATGGCTACACCTTC
many	TRBV12-3/TRBV12-4	TRBD1	TRBJ2-7	CASSARDSSYEQYF	TGTGCCAGCAGTGCCAGGGACAGCTCCTACGAGCAGTACTTC
many	TRBV28	TRBD1	TRBJ2-5	CASSQGGARGETQYF	TGTGCCAGCAGTCAAGGGGGCGCAAGGGGTGAGACCCAGTACTTC
-	TRBV3-1	-	TRBJ2-5	CASSQGTWEYF	TGTGCCAGCAGCCAAGGGACTTGGGAGTACTTC